This T cell receptor beta chain was documented in a study of T cell clonotyping in hematopoietic cell transplantation. The length of the CDR3 is 15 residues. The junction had 9 bases not matched to a gene; V was cut back by 4 bases and J by 3 bases. The germline CDR1 and CDR2 sequences are SGHAT and FQNNGV. Regarding time point: recipient sample about 28 days before transplant, after cytoreduction. Recipient blood drawn about 28 days pretransplant and days 30, 100, 180 after. Clones were sequenced by immunoSEQ multiplex PCR, and TCRdb holds only the in-frame ones, with some missing. The table has some 30,000 clones, 93% seen once.

This chain connects TRBV11-2 to TRBJ2-7, with 7 positions matching TRBD2. The receptor was isolated from a man aged 45-65 years with acute myeloid leukemia. Some clones in this sample may be carry-over from other donors' samples. This sample comprised peripheral blood mononuclear cells, obtained before stem cell transplant. The DNA for the CDR3 is TGTGCCAGCAGCTCTGGGGTCGGGGAGGGCTACGAGCAGTACTTC. This translates into CASSSGVGEGYEQYF.